Presented here are 2 T cell receptor beta chains from one specimen sequenced in a study of cytomegalovirus exposure and HLA in healthy donors. The PCR contained 60 Vbeta and 13 Jbeta primers. Here immunoSEQ multiplex PCR was the method, and the copy in TCRdb shows in-frame clones only, minus some. Of 30,000 to 40,000 clones listed, roughly 79% are singletons. The specimen was PBMCs. These receptors were taken from a woman in her forties in good health and CMV-seronegative.

The rearrangement uses TRBV6-4 and TRBJ1-2; TRBD1 agrees at 9 bases. The trim removed 11 bases at V and 2 bases at J, leaving 18 bases unmatched. Germline V gene sequence: CDR1 MRHNA, CDR2 SNTAGT. The CDR3 length is 17 residues. CDR3 amino acids: CADPNPGQGHFNYGYTF. The CDR3 nucleotides read TGTGCCGACCCAAACCCGGGACAGGGTCACTTCAACTATGGCTACACCTTC.

This sequence joins TRBV5-1 and TRBJ2-5; D remains ambiguous. The germline gives CDR1 SGHRS, CDR2 YFSETQ. Trimming cost V 7 bases and J 2 bases, with 15 bases left between them. The CDR3 runs to 14 residues. Here the CDR3 DNA reads TGCGCCAGCCGACCCGGGTCTACACAAGAGACCCAGTACTTC. Translating gives CASRPGSTQETQYF.